Listed here are 12 T cell receptor beta chains from one sample, sequenced in a study of blood T cells in healthy people across ages. Next came a second PCR, run for roughly 6 to 11 cycles, which used a sample-barcoded 5' primer along with a J-beta primer mix. In TCRdb, the 5' RACE reads were re-called with MiXCR into one record per CDR3 protein. The data show fewer than 800,000 distinct CDR3 sequences, 32% seen once. Sequencing was performed on blood. These receptors all come from an elderly woman in good health.

This clonotype has only a few counts. The rearrangement uses TRBV5-4 and TRBJ2-3; TRBD2 aligns across 14 bases. The CDR3 totals 18 residues. Germline lookup yields CDR1 SGHNT and CDR2 YYREEE (reference sequence). Trimming at V came to 5 bases and at J to 4 bases, leaving 12 bases not matched to a gene. The CDR3 loop is CASRGPGLAGAPPDTQYF. The CDR3 coding sequence is TGTGCCAGCAGAGGGCCGGGACTAGCGGGGGCCCCACCAGATACGCAGTATTTT.

This clonotype was counted a few times. The rearrangement uses TRBV6-6 and TRBJ1-2; D might be TRBD1 (5 bases). V lost 5 bases to trimming and J lost 2 bases, with 15 bases between them. Germline lookup yields CDR1 MNHNY and CDR2 SVGAGI (reference sequence). This CDR3 comprises 15 residues. In nucleotides, the CDR3 is TGTGCCAGCAGTCCCTTCGGGGGGGGGAACTATGGCTACACCTTC. Translation: CASSPFGGGNYGYTF.

The chain couples TRBV5-1 to TRBJ2-7, with a possible D match to TRBD1 (6 bases). Trimming removed 3 bases from V and 0 bases from J, with 16 bases in between. CDR1 SGHRS and CDR2 YFSETQ come from the germline V gene. The CDR3 consists of 16 residues. The CDR3 DNA is TGCGCCAGCAGCTCGGTCGACAGGCGGGTCTCCTACGAGCAGTACTTC. Amino acid sequence: CASSSVDRRVSYEQYF.

This clonotype was picked up many times. The V gene is TRBV5-1, the J gene TRBJ2-1, with D tentatively TRBD1 or TRBD2 (5 bases each). The V gene lost 4 bases and the J gene lost 4 bases, with 15 bases spanning the gap. The CDR3 is 15 amino acids. Germline loops: CDR1 SGHRS, CDR2 YFSETQ. CDR3 in DNA: TGCGCCAGCAGCGACCCGGGGCAGGGATACAATGAGCAGTTCTTC. Amino acid sequence: CASSDPGQGYNEQFF. The entire variable domain, with the rest obtained from reference TRBV5-1 and TRBJ2-1, is as follows: KAGVTQTPRYLIKTRGQQVTLSCSPISGHRSVSWYQQTPGQGLQFLFEYFSETQRNKGNFPGRFSGRQFSNSRSEMNVSTLELGDSALYLCASSDPGQGYNEQFFGPGTRLTVL.

This clonotype was seen a handful of times. This chain connects TRBV27 to TRBJ1-4, with no clear D. Germline V gene lookup returns CDR1 MNHEY and CDR2 SMNVEV (reference sequence). Trimming took off 5 bases at V and 0 bases at J, with 10 bases between the two ends. The CDR3 totals 15 residues. CDR3: CASSLQGTTNEKLFF. CDR3 nucleotide sequence: TGTGCCAGCAGTCTGCAAGGTACAACTAATGAAAAACTGTTTTTT. The entire variable domain, with the rest obtained from reference TRBV27 and TRBJ1-4, is as follows: EAQVTQNPRYLITVTGKKLTVTCSQNMNHEYMSWYRQDPGLGLRQIYYSMNVEVTDKGDVPEGYKVSRKEKRNFPLILESPSPNQTSLYFCASSLQGTTNEKLFFGSGTQLSVL.

To note about this clonotype: This could be a read error, since a much larger clone is one nucleotide away. V gene TRBV18 combines with J gene TRBJ2-1, with D perhaps matching TRBD2 (7 bases). The better agreement between TRBJ2-7 and the DNA end casts doubt on the J call. This CDR3 region has 15 residues. CDR1 KGHSH and CDR2 LQKENI come from the germline V gene. The CDR3 loop reads CASSPGGAAYNEQYF. CDR3 DNA sequence: TGTGCCAGCTCACCTGGGGGGGCCGCCTACAATGAGCAGTACTTC.

The chain carries TRBV7-2 and TRBJ2-1; TRBD2 might be the D (5 bases). Trimming cost V 5 bases and J 7 bases, with 21 bases left between them. The CDR3 runs 16 residues. Per the germline V gene, CDR1 is SGHTA and CDR2 is FQGNSA. Written as DNA, the CDR3 is TGTGCCAGCAGCCATCTTCAGTCGGAGTGGAGGAATGAGCAGTTCTTC. The encoded protein is CASSHLQSEWRNEQFF. The full variable domain, completed using reference TRBV7-2 and TRBJ2-1, is GAGVSQSPSNKVTEKGKDVELRCDPISGHTALYWYRQSLGQGLEFLIYFQGNSAPDKSGLPSDRFSAERTGGSVSTLTIQRTQQEDSAVYLCASSHLQSEWRNEQFFGPGTRLTVL.

The chain recombines TRBV29-1 with TRBJ1-2; D ambiguous. CDR3 length: 12 residues. Trimming shortened V by 6 bases and J by 2 bases, and 10 bases separated the two germline ends. The germline V gene encodes CDR1 SQVTM and CDR2 ANQGSEA. DNA for the CDR3: TGCAGCGTGCCGACCAAGAACTATGGCTACACCTTC. Protein product: CSVPTKNYGYTF. Combining the CDR3 with reference TRBV29-1 and TRBJ1-2 gives the whole variable domain SAVISQKPSRDICQRGTSLTIQCQVDSQVTMMFWYRQQPGQSLTLIATANQGSEATYESGFVIDKFPISRPNLTFSTLTVSNMSPEDSSIYLCSVPTKNYGYTFGSGTRLTVV.

This clonotype was observed a single time. The rearrangement links TRBV2 to TRBJ2-7, with D unclear. V gave up 0 bases and J gave up 0 bases, with 9 bases separating them. This CDR3 region has 15 residues. Germline V gene data show CDR1 as SNHLY and CDR2 as FYNNEI. For the CDR3, the DNA is TGTGCCAGCAGTGAAGCGCTTTGGAGCTCCTACGAGCAGTACTTC. This codes for CASSEALWSSYEQYF.

This clonotype was seen at least ten times. The J gene is TRBJ2-5, the V gene TRBV29-1; D is uncertain. The germline V gene encodes CDR1 SQVTM and CDR2 ANQGSEA. V lost 1 base, J lost 1 base, and 4 bases lay in between. The CDR3 has 12 amino acids. The CDR3 region has the DNA TGCAGCGTTGAAGTCAGCCAAGAGACCCAGTACTTC. It yields the protein CSVEVSQETQYF.

This clonotype was counted at least ten times. The CDR3 DNA reads TGTGCCATCAGTGAATTCGGTTCGGGAGGGAGTGAGCAGTTCTTC. Translation: CAISEFGSGGSEQFF. This rearrangement joins TRBV10-3 to TRBJ2-1; 8 positions agree with TRBD2. Germline CDR1 reads ENHRY; CDR2 reads SYGVKD. The CDR3 contains 15 residues. V was clipped by 3 bases and J by 9 bases; unmatched bases: 10.

This clonotype was seen many times. J is TRBJ2-5 and V is TRBV3-1, with D perhaps assigned TRBD1 or TRBD2 (6 bases each). V lost 5 bases and J lost 5, with 12 bases in between. Germline V gives CDR1 LGHDT, CDR2 YNNKEL (reference sequence). This CDR3 comprises 13 residues. DNA for the CDR3: TGTGCCAGCAGCTCAGGGGCGGGGGAGACCCAGTACTTC. Translated: CASSSGAGETQYF.